The 18 T cell receptor beta chains listed next were all sequenced from one sample in a study of cytomegalovirus exposure and HLA in healthy donors (TCRdb year 2017). Library preparation was by the immunoSEQ multiplex PCR assay. The multiplex PCR relied on a mix of 60 forward primers for TCR Vbeta segments and 13 reverse primers for TCR Jbeta segments. This is the immuneACCESS table as TCRdb keeps it, with only in-frame sequences that have V and J called. A part of the clones is gone; compared with another copy, unresolved V genes explain less than half, and the rest is unexplained. The sample table lists about 200,000 clones, about 86% of them with a count of one. More than 0.25% of the sample is held by the ten biggest clonotypes. Sequencing was performed on PBMCs. The origin of the receptors is a woman aged 25 to 39 in good health and CMV-seronegative.

V and J are TRBV6-5 and TRBJ2-6; D gene uncertain. Germline V gene data show CDR1 as MNHEY and CDR2 as SVGAGI. V lost 6 bases to trimming and J lost 0 bases, with 3 bases between them. The CDR3 sequence is 13 residues long. CDR3 sequence (DNA): TGTGCCAGCAGCAACTCTGGGGCCAACGTCCTGACTTTC. Residues: CASSNSGANVLTF.

The chain carries TRBV6-6 and TRBJ2-3; tentative D call: TRBD2 (5 bases). CDR1 is MNHNY, CDR2 SVGAGI, per germline (reference sequence). The CDR3 totals 14 residues. V was pared by 7 bases and J by 4 bases, with 15 bases between. As DNA, the CDR3 is TGTGCCAGCACCTACGGGATGGCCGCAGATACGCAGTATTTT. This gives the protein CASTYGMAADTQYF.

The chain couples TRBV6-5 to TRBJ2-1; tentatively, D is TRBD1 (5 bases). The CDR3 is made up of 14 amino acids. The germline V gene has CDR1 MNHEY and CDR2 SVGAGI. Trimming left V 5 bases short and J 8 bases short, with 16 bases between. CDR3 nucleotide sequence: TGTGCCAGCAGTCCTTTAGATCAGGGTCATGAGCAGTTCTTC. It is translated as CASSPLDQGHEQFF.

The sample holds a few counts of this clone. The chain employs TRBV5-8 and TRBJ1-2; maybe TRBD1 (5 bases). The V end was cut by 0 bases, the J end by 4 bases, with 10 bases between. From germline, CDR1 is SGHTS and CDR2 YDEGEE. This CDR3 is built from 14 residues. The CDR3 region has the DNA TGTGCCAGCAGCTTGGCGGGGGGAGGCTATGGCTACACCTTC. It translates to CASSLAGGGYGYTF. The variable domain in full, with the rest retrieved from reference TRBV5-8 and TRBJ1-2, is EAGVTQSPTHLIKTRGQQATLRCSPISGHTSVYWYQQALGLGLQFLLWYDEGEERNRGNFPPRFSGRQFPNYSSELNVNALELEDSALYLCASSLAGGGYGYTFGSGTRLTVV.

J is TRBJ1-1 and V is TRBV2; 8 nucleotides align to TRBD1. V lost 7 bases to trimming and J lost 1 base; unmatched junction nucleotides: 8. Germline V gives CDR1 SNHLY, CDR2 FYNNEI. The CDR3 is made up of 15 amino acids. CDR3 sequence reads: CASTHRGQENTEAFF. DNA of the CDR3: TGTGCCAGCACCCATAGGGGACAGGAGAACACTGAAGCTTTCTTT.

CDR3 sequence (DNA): TGCGCCAGCAGTAGGAGACAGGGTACGGGAAATGAGCAGTTCTTC. This translates into CASSRRQGTGNEQFF. The V and J genes are TRBV5-1 and TRBJ2-1, with 7 bases lining up with TRBD1. V was pared by 5 bases and J by 7 bases, with 12 bases of the junction left unmatched. This CDR3 has 15 residues. Germline CDR1 is SGHRS and CDR2 is YFSETQ.

This chain joins TRBV10-3 and TRBJ1-2; D ambiguous. Trimming left V 8 bases short and J 5 bases short, with 15 bases between. This CDR3 is 13 amino acids long. Germline V gene sequence: CDR1 ENHRY, CDR2 SYGVKD. CDR3: CAIATASGYGYTF. CDR3 DNA sequence: TGTGCCATCGCCACGGCCTCGGGGTATGGCTACACCTTC.

The chain has TRBV5-4 and TRBJ2-7, with a tentative D call TRBD2 (6 bases). The CDR3 is made up of 15 amino acids. The V end lost 0 bases, the J end lost 4 bases, and 14 bases lay between the germline ends. Germline CDR1 and CDR2: SGHNT and YYREEE (reference sequence). The CDR3 DNA follows: TGTGCCAGCAGCTTGGGTGGAGGGAGAGGGTACGAGCAGTACTTC. This gives the protein CASSLGGGRGYEQYF.

The chain links TRBV6-4 to TRBJ2-7; possible D gene TRBD2, 5 bases. The germline V and J ends were trimmed by 1 base and 3 bases, with 10 bases remaining between them. This CDR3 has 14 amino acids. Germline-derived CDR1 and CDR2 are MRHNA and SNTAGT. The CDR3 DNA follows: TGTGCCAGCAGTGACTTCCCCGGGAACTACGAGCAGTACTTC. Its translation: CASSDFPGNYEQYF.

V and J are TRBV4-2 and TRBJ1-6; D gene unclear. V dropped 4 bases and J dropped 7 bases, with 17 bases sitting between them. CDR3 length equals 16 residues. Germline CDR1 is LGHNA and CDR2 is YNFKEQ. The CDR3 region has the DNA TGTGCCAGCAGCCCTCTGGGGAGACACTCGAATTCACCCCTCCACTTT. It encodes CASSPLGRHSNSPLHF.

CDR3 nucleotides: TGCGCCAGCAAAGAAAGCCCGGGACAGTCCTACGAGCAGTACTTC. Protein sequence: CASKESPGQSYEQYF. V and J are TRBV5-1 and TRBJ2-7; 7 nucleotides align to TRBD1. Germline V gene data show CDR1 as SGHRS and CDR2 as YFSETQ. The CDR3 spans 15 residues. Trimming cost V 6 bases and J 1 base; bases outside gene matches: 10.

This clone was found once. The V and J genes are TRBV7-3 and TRBJ1-4, with 8 bases identical to TRBD1. V shed 4 bases, J shed 8 bases, and the junction held 3 bases outside the gene matches. The CDR3 loop spans 13 amino acids. CDR1 is SGHTA, CDR2 FQGTGA, per germline. The CDR3 DNA reads TGTGCCAGCAGCTACGGACAGGGCGAAAAACTGTTTTTT. Protein product: CASSYGQGEKLFF. The full variable domain, in which reference TRBV7-3 and TRBJ1-4 provide the parts outside the CDR3, is GAGVSQTPSNKVTEKGKYVELRCDPISGHTALYWYRQSLGQGPEFLIYFQGTGAADDSGLPNDRFFAVRPEGSVSTLKIQRTERGDSAVYLCASSYGQGEKLFFGSGTQLSVL.

This clone was seen more than once but under ten times. This chain connects TRBV13 to TRBJ2-5, with D maybe TRBD1 (6 bases). This CDR3 comprises 14 residues. Germline loops: CDR1 PRHDT, CDR2 FYEKMQ (reference sequence). Trimming stripped 1 base from V and 3 bases from J, with 9 bases between. The CDR3 DNA follows: TGTGCCAGCAGCTTAGAGGCAGGGGAAGAGACCCAGTACTTC. Amino acid sequence: CASSLEAGEETQYF.

V usage is TRBV10-1 and J usage is TRBJ2-2; the D gene is possibly TRBD2 (5 bases). The germline V and J ends were trimmed by 3 bases and 7 bases, with 9 bases remaining between them. The CDR3 runs to 13 residues. Germline CDR1 and CDR2: WNHNN and SYGVQD (reference sequence). The CDR3 DNA is TGCGCCAGCAGTGATCGAGGGCGCGGGGAGCTGTTTTTT. This gives the protein CASSDRGRGELFF.

V is TRBV4-1 and J is TRBJ1-1; maybe TRBD1 (6 bases). This CDR3 region has 14 residues. V lost 4 bases to trimming and J lost 4 bases, with 13 bases between them. Germline CDR1 MGHRA, CDR2 YSYEKL. Written as DNA, the CDR3 is TGCGCCAGCAGCCCCTACAGGGATGGCACTGAAGCTTTCTTT. Its translation: CASSPYRDGTEAFF.

This clone was seen just once. As DNA, the CDR3 is TGTGCCAGCAGTATAGACTACCAGAAATACAATGAGCAGTTCTTC. Residues: CASSIDYQKYNEQFF. V and J are TRBV27 and TRBJ2-1; D may be TRBD2 (5 bases). The germline gives CDR1 MNHEY, CDR2 SMNVEV (reference sequence). V shed 5 bases and J shed 4 bases, with 15 bases lying between them. This CDR3 contains 15 residues.

The chain joins TRBV7-9 to TRBJ2-1; 10 nucleotides agree with TRBD1. The junction had 4 bases not matched to a gene; V was cut back by 3 bases and J by 8 bases. Germline V gene lookup returns CDR1 SEHNR and CDR2 FQNEAQ (reference sequence). This CDR3 spans 14 amino acids. In DNA, the CDR3 is TGTGCCAGCAGCTTGGGACAGGGGATCGATGAGCAGTTCTTC. Its protein product is CASSLGQGIDEQFF. The full variable domain, completed using reference TRBV7-9 and TRBJ2-1, is DTGVSQNPRHKITKRGQNVTFRCDPISEHNRLYWYRQTLGQGPEFLTYFQNEAQLEKSRLLSDRFSAERPKGSFSTLEIQRTEQGDSAMYLCASSLGQGIDEQFFGPGTRLTVL.

This chain uses TRBV5-8 with TRBJ1-5; tentative D call: TRBD1 (5 bases). CDR1 is SGHTS, CDR2 YDEGEE, per germline. The CDR3 has 16 amino acids. Between the trimmed V and J ends, which lost 5 bases and 1 base, there was a span of 16 bases. CDR3 sequence (DNA): TGTGCCAGCAGTCCCACCTGGGGGAGGAGCAATCAGCCCCAGCATTTT. Its protein is CASSPTWGRSNQPQHF.